This T cell receptor (beta chain) came from a study of T-cell reconstitution after alpha-beta-depleted transplantation in children. The library targeted TCRbeta and was prepared with unique molecular identifiers. TCRdb reprocessed the PCR reads via MiXCR and lists one record per CDR3 protein. The data contain about 1,000,000 distinct CDR3 sequences, roughly 29% of them singletons. Sequenced material: PBMCs, mostly from graft donor cells, taken 360 days after TCRalphabeta/CD19-depleted stem cell transplant. The sequence derives from a boy less than two years old who had a stem cell transplant for SCID, so the T cells may come from the graft donor.

This CDR3 is CASSLFQGPSYEQYF. Here the CDR3 DNA reads TGTGCCAGCAGTTTGTTTCAGGGTCCTTCCTACGAGCAGTACTTC. The gene calls are TRBV12-3 or TRBV12-4 and TRBJ2-7, with a weak D call TRBD1 (5 bases). V was trimmed by 3 bases and J by 1 base, leaving 13 bases between them. The CDR3 length is 15 residues.